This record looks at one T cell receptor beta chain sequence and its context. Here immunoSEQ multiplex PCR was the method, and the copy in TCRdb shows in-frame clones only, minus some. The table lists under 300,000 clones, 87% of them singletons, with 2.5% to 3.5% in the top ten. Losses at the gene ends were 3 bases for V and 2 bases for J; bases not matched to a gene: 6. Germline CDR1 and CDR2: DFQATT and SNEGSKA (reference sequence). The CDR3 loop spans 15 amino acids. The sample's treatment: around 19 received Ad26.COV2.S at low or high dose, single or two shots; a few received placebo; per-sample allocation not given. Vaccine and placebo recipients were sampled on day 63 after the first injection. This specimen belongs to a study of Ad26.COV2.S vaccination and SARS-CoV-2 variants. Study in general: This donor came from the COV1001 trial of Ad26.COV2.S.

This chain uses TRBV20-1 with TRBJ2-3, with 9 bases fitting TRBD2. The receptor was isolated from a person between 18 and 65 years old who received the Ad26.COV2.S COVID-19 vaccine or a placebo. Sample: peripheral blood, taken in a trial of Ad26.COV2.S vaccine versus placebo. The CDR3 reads CSASTAGGFTDTQYF. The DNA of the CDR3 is TGCAGTGCTAGTACCGCGGGGGGGTTCACAGATACGCAGTATTTT.